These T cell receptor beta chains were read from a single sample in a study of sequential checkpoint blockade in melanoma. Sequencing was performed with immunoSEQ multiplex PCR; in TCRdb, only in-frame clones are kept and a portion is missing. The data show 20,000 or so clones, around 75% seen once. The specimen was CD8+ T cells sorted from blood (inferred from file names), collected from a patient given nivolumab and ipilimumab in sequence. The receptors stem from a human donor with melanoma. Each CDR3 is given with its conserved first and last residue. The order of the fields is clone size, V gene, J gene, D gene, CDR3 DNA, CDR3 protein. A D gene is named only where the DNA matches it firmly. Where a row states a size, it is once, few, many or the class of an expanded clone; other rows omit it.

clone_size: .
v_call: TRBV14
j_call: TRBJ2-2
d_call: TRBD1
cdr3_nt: TGTGCCAGCAGCCAGTTCACAGGGGCAACCGGGGAGCTGTTTTTT
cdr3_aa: CASSQFTGATGELFF

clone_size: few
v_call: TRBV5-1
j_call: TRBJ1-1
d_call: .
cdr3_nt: TGCGCCAGCAGGCCCGGCGGGGGCCGGGGCACTGAAGCTTTCTTT
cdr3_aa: CASRPGGGRGTEAFF

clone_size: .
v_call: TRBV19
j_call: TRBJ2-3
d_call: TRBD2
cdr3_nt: TGTGCCAGTAGTATGACTAGCGGATACACAGATACGCAGTATTTT
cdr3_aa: CASSMTSGYTDTQYF

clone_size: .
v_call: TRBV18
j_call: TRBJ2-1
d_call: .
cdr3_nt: TGTGCCAGCTCACCTCTTCGGGGGAATGAGCAGTTCTTC
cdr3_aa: CASSPLRGNEQFF

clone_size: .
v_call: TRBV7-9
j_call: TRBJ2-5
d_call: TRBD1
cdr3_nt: TGTGCCAGCAGCTTAAGGACAGGAGTTCAAGAGACCCAGTACTTC
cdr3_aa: CASSLRTGVQETQYF

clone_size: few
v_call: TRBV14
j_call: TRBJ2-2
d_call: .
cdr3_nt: TGTGCCAGCAGCCAAGACGTACTCGCTAACACCGGGGAGCTGTTTTTT
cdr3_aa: CASSQDVLANTGELFF

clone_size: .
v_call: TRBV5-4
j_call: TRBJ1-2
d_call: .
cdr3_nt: TGTGCCAGCAGCTTGGCGGGGGAACCTAACTATGGCTACACCTTC
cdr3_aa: CASSLAGEPNYGYTF

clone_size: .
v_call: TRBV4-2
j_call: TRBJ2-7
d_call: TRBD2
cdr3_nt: TGTGCCAGCAGCCCTCGGGGGACTAGCGGGGTCTACGAGCAGTACTTC
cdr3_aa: CASSPRGTSGVYEQYF

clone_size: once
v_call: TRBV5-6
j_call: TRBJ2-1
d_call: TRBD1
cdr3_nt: TGTGCCAGCAGCTTACAGGGGGCGGGGGCTTACAATGAGCAGTTCTTC
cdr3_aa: CASSLQGAGAYNEQFF

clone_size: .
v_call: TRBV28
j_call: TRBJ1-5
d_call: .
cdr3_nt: TGTGCCAGCAGTCCGCCGCGGGGACCCCAGCATTTT
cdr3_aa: CASSPPRGPQHF

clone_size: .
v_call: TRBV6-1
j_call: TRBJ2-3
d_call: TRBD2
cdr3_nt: TGTGCCAGCAGTGAACGGGACTACTCCACAGATACGCAGTATTTT
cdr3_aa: CASSERDYSTDTQYF

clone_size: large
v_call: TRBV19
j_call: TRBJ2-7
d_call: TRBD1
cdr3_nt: TGTGCCAGTAGTATCGGGACAGGGACCTTTCGGTACTTC
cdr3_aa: CASSIGTGTFRYF

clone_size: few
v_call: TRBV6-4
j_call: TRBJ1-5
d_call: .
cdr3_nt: TGTGCCAGCAGTCGACAGCCAGCCAATCAGCCCCAGCATTTT
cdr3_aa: CASSRQPANQPQHF

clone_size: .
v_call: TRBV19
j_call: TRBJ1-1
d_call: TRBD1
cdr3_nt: TGTGCCAGTAGTGCCGGGACAGGGGGCACTGAAGCTTTCTTT
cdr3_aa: CASSAGTGGTEAFF

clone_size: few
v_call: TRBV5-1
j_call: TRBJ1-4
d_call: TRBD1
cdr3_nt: TGCGCCAGCAGCGGGACAGGGGGCAATGAAAAACTGTTTTTT
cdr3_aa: CASSGTGGNEKLFF

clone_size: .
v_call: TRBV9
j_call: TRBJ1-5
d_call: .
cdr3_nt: TGTGCCAGCAGCGTAGGGGGCGGCGGGGGCAATCAGCCCCAGCATTTT
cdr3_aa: CASSVGGGGGNQPQHF

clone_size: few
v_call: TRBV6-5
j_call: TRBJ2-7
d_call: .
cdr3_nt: TGTGCCAGCAGTTACTCGGGCCCGTCCTACGAGCAGTACTTC
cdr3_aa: CASSYSGPSYEQYF

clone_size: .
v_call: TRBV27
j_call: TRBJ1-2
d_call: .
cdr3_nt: TGTGCCAGCAGGCCCTCAGGACAGCGATACTATGGCTACACCTTC
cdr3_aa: CASRPSGQRYYGYTF

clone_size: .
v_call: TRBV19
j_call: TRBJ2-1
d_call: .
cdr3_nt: TGTGCCAGTAGTATTGGGGGGAGTATCTACAATGAGCAGTTCTTC
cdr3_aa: CASSIGGSIYNEQFF

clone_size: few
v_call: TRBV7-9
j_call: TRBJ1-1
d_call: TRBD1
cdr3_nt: TGTGCCAGCAGCCCGACTACAGGGGCGAACACTGAAGCTTTCTTT
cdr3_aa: CASSPTTGANTEAFF

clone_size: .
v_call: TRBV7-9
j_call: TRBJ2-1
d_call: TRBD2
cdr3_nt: TGTGCCAGCAGCTTACCTCCGGGACTAGCGGGGGATTCCTACAATGAGCAGTTCTTC
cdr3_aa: CASSLPPGLAGDSYNEQFF

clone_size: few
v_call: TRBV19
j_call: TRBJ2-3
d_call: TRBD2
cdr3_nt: TGTGCCAGTGGACTAGCGGGAGGGCCTAGCACAGATACGCAGTATTTT
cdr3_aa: CASGLAGGPSTDTQYF

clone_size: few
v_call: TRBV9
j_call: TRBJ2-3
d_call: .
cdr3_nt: TGTGCCAGCAGCTGGTCCAGGGTGACCACAGATACGCAGTATTTT
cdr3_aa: CASSWSRVTTDTQYF

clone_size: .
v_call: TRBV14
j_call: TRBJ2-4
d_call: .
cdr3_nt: TGTGCCAGCAGCCAAGGACTTCTGGACATTCAGTACTTC
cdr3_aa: CASSQGLLDIQYF

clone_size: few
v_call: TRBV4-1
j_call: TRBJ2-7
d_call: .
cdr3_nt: TGCGCCAGCAGCCAAGCTGTAGTGTCCTCCTACGAGCAGTACTTC
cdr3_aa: CASSQAVVSSYEQYF

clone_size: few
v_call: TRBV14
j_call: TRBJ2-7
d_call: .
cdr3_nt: TGTGCCAGCAGCCTCGTGGGGGCCTCCTACGAGCAGTACTTC
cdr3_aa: CASSLVGASYEQYF

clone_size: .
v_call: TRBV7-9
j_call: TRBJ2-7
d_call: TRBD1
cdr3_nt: TGTGCCAGCAGTCGTCCGGGACAGGGTGTGTGGGAGCAGTACTTC
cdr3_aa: CASSRPGQGVWEQYF